A single T cell receptor (beta chain) is shown here with its context. What antigen it recognizes has not been identified. One base away there is no much larger clone; base qualities are not given. Other DNA sequences in the same sample also yield this CDR3. The sample belongs to a study of blood T cell repertoires in COVID-19 (dated by TCRdb to the early 2020s). In terms of the full investigation: Samples from collaborators originated in the United States, Italy and Spain and spanned both the acute and convalescent phases of COVID-19. The material from the prospective study consisted of cDNA or gDNA derived from T cells, B-cell-depleted T cells, or PBMCs. The dataset comprised deeply sampled blood TCRbeta repertoires from subjects exposed to, actively infected with, or recovered from COVID-19. The repertoires were released in a freely available public database intended as a resource for research on the immune response to SARS-CoV-2. Samples came from the ongoing ImmuneRACE study (first 160 participants) plus 1,254 subjects from 6 global collaborators. Nearly every sample came with metadata listing a de-identified subject ID, COVID-19 status, age in years and sex. Where available, HLA class I and class II types were taken from metadata supplied by the sample provider and were not determined by assay-based typing.

TCRbeta CDR3 regions were amplified from genomic DNA using the immunoSEQ Assay, a bias-controlled multiplex PCR. Concerning the study's data processing: Nucleated cell counts per sample were estimated from amplification of reference gene primers within the assay. Sequence reads were collapsed and filtered to measure the absolute abundance of every unique TCRbeta CDR3 rearrangement. For each sample, productive Simpson clonality was calculated by taking the square root of Simpson's diversity index across productive rearrangements. TCRdb holds this immuneACCESS table with in-frame rearrangements only. Some clones are missing; in checked studies, unresolved V genes explain under half, and the rest has no known cause. The V and J calls and clone size are taken from that table; D and trimming were inferred from the DNA. The sample records roughly 71,000 clones, around four fifths of which are singletons. Of the sample, roughly 18% is held by the ten largest clones.

The germline V gene supplies CDR1 KGHSH and CDR2 LQKENI. Compared with germline, V lacks 6 bases and J lacks 2 bases; bases without a gene match: 6. From its cysteine to its phenylalanine, the CDR3 spans 14 amino acids. Just CDR3 DNA is preserved here, 42 bases in frame from base 1. The collaborating institutions used their own protocols to collect whole blood in K2EDTA tubes. For TCRbeta analysis, collaborator samples were shipped as frozen whole blood, as isolated PBMCs, or as DNA extracted from either sample type. Points the paper makes about the study in general: Clinical and demographic metadata were provided uncurated, with the amount varying by source and participant.

The rearranged segments are TRBV18 and TRBJ1-1; 7 middle bases align to TRBD1. Sequencing was done on a sample of peripheral blood. The receptor was isolated from a woman aged 80 or older with acute or convalescent COVID-19. Read as DNA, the sequence is TGTGCCAGCTCCCCGGGACAGTTAAACACTGAAGCTTTCTTT. The translation is CASSPGQLNTEAFF. With all but the CDR3 taken from the reference TRBV18 and TRBJ1-1 genes, the full variable domain is: NAGVMQNPRHLVRRRGQEARLRCSPMKGHSHVYWYRQLPEEGLKFMVYLQKENIIDESGMPKERFSAEFPKEGPSILRIQQVVRGDSAAYFCASSPGQLNTEAFFGQGTRLTVV.